The present T cell receptor beta chain was sequenced within a study of response to subunit inactivated influenza vaccine. Broader study findings: After each seasonal influenza vaccination, few new T cells are recruited, the authors suggested.

TCRdb recomputed calls from the RT-PCR reads with MiXCR, one row per CDR3 protein. In the table there are over 300,000 distinct CDR3 sequences, about a fifth of which are singletons. As for this clonotype: What it binds is not known.

This CDR3 has 16 amino acids. The V and J ends lost 0 bases and 4 bases respectively, with 12 bases between them. Germline-derived CDR1 and CDR2 are LNHNV and YYDKDF (reference sequence). The source of this sequence is a man aged 50 to 69 who received an inactivated influenza vaccine. The chain is built from TRBV15 and TRBJ2-2; no reliable D call. Here the sequenced sample was PBMCs from blood, taken less than 22 months after vaccination. DNA of the CDR3: TGTGCCACCAGCAGAGATGCCCGGTGGGGCACCGGGGAGCTGTTTTTT. This translates into CATSRDARWGTGELFF.